This T cell receptor beta chain was found in a study of identical twins. MiXCR, applied by TCRdb to the 5' RACE reads, yields one record per CDR3 protein. The sample contains 500,000 to 550,000 distinct CDR3 sequences, around 22% of which appear only once. This clonotype was picked up a small number of times. Deletions cut 3 bases from V and 5 bases from J, with 17 bases between. The CDR3 totals 16 residues. CDR1 MGHRA and CDR2 YSYEKL come from the germline V gene. Another study also made use of these data, one on yellow fever vaccine responses in identical twins.

The genes are TRBV4-1 and TRBJ2-1; weak D call: TRBD1 (6 bases). The sequence was collected from a woman aged 18-29 years in good health. Material: CD4+ T cells sorted from blood. CDR3 nucleotide sequence: TGCGCCAGCAGCCACCCAGGGACACCGAGGGACAATGAGCAGTTCTTC. It yields the protein CASSHPGTPRDNEQFF.